The sequence of this TCR beta chain was determined in a study of T cell repertoires in cytomegalovirus infection. About the research overall: Newly reported HLA-C-restricted and thoroughly characterized HLA-B-restricted CMV epitopes were employed. Matching HLA type and CMV infection were both indicated by public TCR beta signatures. Study findings and constraints: Individuals carrying CMV plus the relevant HLA were identified by cumulative frequency of public TCR beta families. Clonotype analysis showed dominance of the ex vivo response by HLA-C-restricted CMV-specific TCR beta clonotypes.

TCRdb re-derived calls from the reads in MiXCR, one entry per CDR3 protein. The table records 750,000 to 950,000 distinct CDR3 sequences, about 28% of them present only once. The junction had 8 bases not matched to a gene; V was cut back by 4 bases and J by 1 base. CDR3 length equals 16 residues. CDR1 and CDR2 from the germline V gene are SGDLS and YYNGEE. This clonotype came up once. Its target is unknown. The specimen was cultured CD8+ T cells from PBMCs, collected from culture after CMV antigen stimulation. This receptor was taken from a human donor in good health (CMV status not recorded). Some clones in this sample may be carry-over from other donors' samples. The chain recombines TRBV9 with TRBJ2-3; 8 bases fit TRBD1. CDR3 DNA: TGTGCCAGCAGCCCACATGGGACAGGCCGCACAGATACGCAGTATTTT. It is translated as CASSPHGTGRTDTQYF.